This TCR beta chain emerged from a study of shared clonotypes between healthy human individuals. General study findings and limits: It was only blood that was sampled, and tissue repertoires likely differ. Expectations were that clonotype sharing among donors would be affected by sequencing depth.

The CDR3 totals 12 residues. Trimming removed 8 bases from V and 5 bases from J, with 12 bases in between. Germline CDR1 is SGHNT and CDR2 is YENEEA. The DNA input per sorted-subset replicate PCR was roughly 0.2 ug, corresponding to around 30,000 T cell genomes. Sequencing was performed with immunoSEQ multiplex PCR; in TCRdb, only in-frame clones are kept and a portion is missing. Among roughly 2.6 million clones listed, more than 80% were seen once. A word on this clone: Its antigen is not identified.

The rearrangement links TRBV11-3 to TRBJ2-5; D not resolved. The source of this sequence is a man aged 18-30 years in good health. What was sequenced was naive CD4+ T cells sorted from blood. This sample's subset: CD45RA+ positively selected. The CDR3 is CASSDAGETQYF. The CDR3 coding sequence is TGTGCCAGCTCTGATGCCGGGGAGACCCAGTACTTC.